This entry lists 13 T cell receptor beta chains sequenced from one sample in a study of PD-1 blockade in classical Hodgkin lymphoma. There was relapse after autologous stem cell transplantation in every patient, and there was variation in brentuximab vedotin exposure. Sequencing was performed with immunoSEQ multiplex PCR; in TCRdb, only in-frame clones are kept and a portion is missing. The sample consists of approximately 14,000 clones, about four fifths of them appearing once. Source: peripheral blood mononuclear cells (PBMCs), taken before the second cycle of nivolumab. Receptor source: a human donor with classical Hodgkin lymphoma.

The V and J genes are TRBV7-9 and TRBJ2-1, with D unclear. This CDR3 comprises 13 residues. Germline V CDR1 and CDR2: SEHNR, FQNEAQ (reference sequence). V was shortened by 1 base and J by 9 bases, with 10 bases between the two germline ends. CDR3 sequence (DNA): TGTGCCAGCAGCTTAGTACGTAATGGTGAGCAGTTCTTC. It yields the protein CASSLVRNGEQFF.

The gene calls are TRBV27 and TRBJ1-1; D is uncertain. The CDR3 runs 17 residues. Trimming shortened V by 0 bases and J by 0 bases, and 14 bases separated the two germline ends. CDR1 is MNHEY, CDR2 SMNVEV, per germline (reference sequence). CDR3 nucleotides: TGTGCCAGCAGTTTATCCGGGCGGCCCCCGATGAACACTGAAGCTTTCTTT. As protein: CASSLSGRPPMNTEAFF.

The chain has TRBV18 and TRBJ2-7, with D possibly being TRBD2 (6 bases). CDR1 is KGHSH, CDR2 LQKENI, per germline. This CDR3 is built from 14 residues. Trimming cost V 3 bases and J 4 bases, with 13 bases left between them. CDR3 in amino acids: CASSPPRGRYEQYF. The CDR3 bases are TGTGCCAGCTCACCTCCGCGGGGCCGTTACGAGCAGTACTTC.

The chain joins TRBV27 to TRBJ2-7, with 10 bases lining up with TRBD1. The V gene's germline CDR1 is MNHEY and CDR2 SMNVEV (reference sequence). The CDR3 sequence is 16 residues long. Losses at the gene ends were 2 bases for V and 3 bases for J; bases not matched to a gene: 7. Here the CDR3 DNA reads TGTGCCAGCAGTTTACGACAGGGGGCTTCCCACTACGAGCAGTACTTC. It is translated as CASSLRQGASHYEQYF.

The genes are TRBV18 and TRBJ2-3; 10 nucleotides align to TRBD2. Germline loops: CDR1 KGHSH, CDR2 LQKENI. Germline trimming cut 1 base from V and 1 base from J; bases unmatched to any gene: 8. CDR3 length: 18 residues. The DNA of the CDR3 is TGTGCCAGCTCACCACTAACGCTTCTAGCGGGGGGCACAGATACGCAGTATTTT. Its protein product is CASSPLTLLAGGTDTQYF.

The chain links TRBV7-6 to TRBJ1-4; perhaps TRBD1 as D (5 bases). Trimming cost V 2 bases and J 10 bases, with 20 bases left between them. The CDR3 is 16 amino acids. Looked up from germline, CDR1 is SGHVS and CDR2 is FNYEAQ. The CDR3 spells CASSLRGGRLFGKLFF. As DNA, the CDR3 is TGTGCCAGCAGCTTACGGGGGGGTCGGCTCTTCGGAAAACTGTTTTTT.

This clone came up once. The CDR3 nucleotides are TGCGCCAGCAGCCAAGATCCACTAGCGGGGCTTGCAGGTGGCACAGATACGCAGTATTTT. This translates into CASSQDPLAGLAGGTDTQYF. The V and J genes are TRBV4-1 and TRBJ2-3, with 10 bases that match TRBD2. This CDR3 is built from 20 residues. Trimming took 0 bases from V and 1 from J; bases not matched to a gene: 13. Germline assignment: CDR1 MGHRA and CDR2 YSYEKL.

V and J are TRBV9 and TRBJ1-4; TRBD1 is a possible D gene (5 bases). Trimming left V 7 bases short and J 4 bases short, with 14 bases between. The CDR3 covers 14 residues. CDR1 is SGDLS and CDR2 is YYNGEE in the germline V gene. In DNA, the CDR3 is TGTGCCAGCTCGAGGGCGGGGGTTAATGAAAAACTGTTTTTT. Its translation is CASSRAGVNEKLFF. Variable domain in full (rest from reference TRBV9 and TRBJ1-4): DSGVTQTPKHLITATGQRVTLRCSPRSGDLSVYWYQQSLDQGLQFLIQYYNGEERAKGNILERFSAQQFPDLHSELNLSSLELGDSALYFCASSRAGVNEKLFFGSGTQLSVL.

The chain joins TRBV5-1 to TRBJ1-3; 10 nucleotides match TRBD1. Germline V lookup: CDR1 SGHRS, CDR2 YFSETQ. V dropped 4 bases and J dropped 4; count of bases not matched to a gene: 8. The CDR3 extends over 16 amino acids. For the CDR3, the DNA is TGCGCCAGCAGCAGGAACGACAGGGGGCTCGGAAACACCATATATTTT. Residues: CASSRNDRGLGNTIYF.

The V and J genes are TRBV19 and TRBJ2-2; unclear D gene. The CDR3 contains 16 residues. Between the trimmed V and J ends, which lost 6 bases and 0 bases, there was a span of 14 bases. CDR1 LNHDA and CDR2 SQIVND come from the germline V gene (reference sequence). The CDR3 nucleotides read TGTGCCAGTAGGAAAATCCGGGCCGCGAACACCGGGGAGCTGTTTTTT. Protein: CASRKIRAANTGELFF.

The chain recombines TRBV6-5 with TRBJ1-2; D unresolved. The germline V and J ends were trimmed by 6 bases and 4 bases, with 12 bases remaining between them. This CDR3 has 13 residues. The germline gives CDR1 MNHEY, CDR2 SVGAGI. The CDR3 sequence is CASRNSRFYGYTF. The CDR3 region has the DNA TGTGCCAGCAGAAACAGTCGGTTCTATGGCTACACCTTC.

The DNA of the CDR3 is TGTGCCAGCAGAGCGGACTCTCAAGAGACCCAGTACTTC. This gives the protein CASRADSQETQYF. This chain connects TRBV2 to TRBJ2-5; D is perhaps TRBD2 (5 bases). This CDR3 has 13 residues. Germline CDR1 reads SNHLY; CDR2 reads FYNNEI. Trimming removed 6 bases from V and 2 bases from J, with 10 bases in between.

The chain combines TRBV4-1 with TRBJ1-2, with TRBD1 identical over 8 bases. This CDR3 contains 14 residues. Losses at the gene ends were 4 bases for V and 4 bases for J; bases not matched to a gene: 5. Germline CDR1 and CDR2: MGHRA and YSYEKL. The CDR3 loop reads CASSLQGESYGYTF. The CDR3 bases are TGCGCCAGCAGCCTACAGGGGGAGTCCTATGGCTACACCTTC.